These 14 T cell receptor beta chains share one sample of origin, sequenced in a study of Ad26.COV2.S vaccination and SARS-CoV-2 variants (TCRdb year 2021). The library was built by means of the immunoSEQ multiplex PCR assay. The table comes from immuneACCESS by way of TCRdb, which keeps in-frame sequences with V and J called. Part of the clones is missing from these tables; in studies checked, under half for an unresolved V gene and the rest for unknown reasons. The sample contains fewer than 900,000 clones, roughly 90% of them found a single time. Roughly 1.5% of the sample belongs to the ten largest clones. Interpreted using the paper, the treatment or condition label stands for: about 20 received Ad26.COV2.S at low or high dose, single or two shots; five or six received placebo; per-sample allocation not given. Repertoires of vaccine and placebo recipients were sequenced from samples taken on day 63 after the first injection.

The sample consisted of peripheral blood, taken in a trial of Ad26.COV2.S vaccine versus placebo. The receptors here all came from a person between 18 and 60 years old who received the Ad26.COV2.S COVID-19 vaccine or a placebo.

This chain uses TRBV18 with TRBJ1-3, with D hard to call. The V and J ends lost 6 bases and 0 bases respectively, with 18 bases between them. Germline V gene data show CDR1 as KGHSH and CDR2 as LQKENI. This CDR3 has 17 amino acids. CDR3 region: CASSALSRESSGNTIYF. DNA for the CDR3: TGTGCCAGCTCGGCTCTTTCACGGGAGTCCTCTGGAAACACCATATATTTT.

V usage is TRBV18 and J usage is TRBJ2-3, with 11 positions matching TRBD2. The CDR3 is made up of 17 amino acids. Germline V CDR1 and CDR2: KGHSH, LQKENI. Unmatched junction bases numbered 9, after V lost 4 bases and J lost 3 bases. The CDR3 reads CASSLTGLAGGTDTQYF. The CDR3 DNA reads as TGTGCCAGCTCACTAACCGGACTAGCGGGCGGAACAGATACGCAGTATTTT. Combining the CDR3 with reference TRBV18 and TRBJ2-3 gives the whole variable domain NAGVMQNPRHLVRRRGQEARLRCSPMKGHSHVYWYRQLPEEGLKFMVYLQKENIIDESGMPKERFSAEFPKEGPSILRIQQVVRGDSAAYFCASSLTGLAGGTDTQYFGPGTRLTVL.

The chain recombines TRBV4-3 with TRBJ1-3; D is uncertain. Germline CDR1 is LGHNA and CDR2 is YSLEER. The CDR3 runs to 18 residues. Trimming took off 2 bases at V and 8 bases at J, with 25 bases between the two ends. CDR3 sequence: CASSQNSPLGVQADTIYF. DNA for the CDR3: TGCGCCAGCAGCCAAAACTCACCTTTGGGCGTCCAGGCAGACACCATATATTTT.

The chain links TRBV12-1 to TRBJ1-5. TRBV12-1 counts as a pseudogene. The CDR3 covers 14 residues. The chain's CDR3 is CASSYRAPGGPQHF. The CDR3 DNA sequence: TGTGCCAGCAGCTACCGGGCCCCCGGAGGGCCCCAGCATTTT.

The V gene is TRBV6-5, the J gene TRBJ1-4, with D possibly being TRBD1 (5 bases). Germline CDR1 reads MNHEY; CDR2 reads SVGAGI. The CDR3 has 15 amino acids. V was pared by 2 bases and J by 2 bases, with 9 bases between. The CDR3: CASSYGGRTNEKLFF. CDR3 in DNA: TGTGCCAGCAGTTACGGGGGACGGACTAATGAAAAACTGTTTTTT.

This chain joins TRBV6-5 and TRBJ2-1; D is unresolved. CDR3 length: 16 residues. The V and J ends lost 0 bases and 9 bases respectively, with 18 bases between them. Germline V lookup: CDR1 MNHEY, CDR2 SVGAGI. The CDR3 loop is CASSYSIQVGFGEQFF. For the CDR3, the DNA is TGTGCCAGCAGTTACTCGATTCAGGTTGGATTCGGTGAGCAGTTCTTC.

The chain combines TRBV19 with TRBJ1-2, with a tentative D call TRBD1 (6 bases). Per the germline V gene, CDR1 is LNHDA and CDR2 is SQIVND (reference sequence). V was trimmed by 5 bases and J by 8 bases, leaving 15 bases between them. CDR3 length: 13 residues. CDR3 nucleotide sequence: TGTGCCAGTAGTTTCCTTGACGGGGGCGGCTACACCTTC. It yields the protein CASSFLDGGGYTF.

This clone was counted a single time. The CDR3 DNA reads TGTGCCAGCAGCCAAGTAGGGGTGGGGGGTGCGGATACGCAGTATTTT. Protein: CASSQVGVGGADTQYF. V is TRBV3-1 (or the pseudogene TRBV3-2) and J is TRBJ2-3, with D perhaps TRBD2 (6 bases). CDR1 and CDR2 (germline): LGHDT, YNNKEL (reference sequence). Between the trimmed V and J ends, which lost 1 base and 6 bases, there was a span of 17 bases. There are 16 residues in the CDR3.

The rearrangement joins TRBV19 to TRBJ1-2; TRBD1 aligns across 9 bases. Trimming at V came to 7 bases and at J to 7 bases, leaving 7 bases not matched to a gene. CDR1 LNHDA and CDR2 SQIVND come from the germline V gene (reference sequence). The CDR3 is 13 amino acids. CDR3 DNA sequence: TGTGCCAGTATAGGACAGGGGTTTTTTGGCTACACCTTC. Residues: CASIGQGFFGYTF. Full variable domain (missing parts from reference TRBV19 and TRBJ1-2): DGGITQSPKYLFRKEGQNVTLSCEQNLNHDAMYWYRQDPGQGLRLIYYSQIVNDFQKGDIAEGYSVSREKKESFPLTVTSAQKNPTAFYLCASIGQGFFGYTFGSGTRLTVV.

The chain carries TRBV11-3 and TRBJ2-5, with 7 bases fitting TRBD2. The CDR3 is 14 residues long. V shed 5 bases, J shed 5 bases, and the junction held 8 bases outside the gene matches. Germline CDR1 SGHNT, CDR2 YENEEA. CDR3 in amino acids: CASSLGGSLETQYF. The DNA of the CDR3 is TGTGCCAGCAGCCTGGGGGGGAGTCTGGAGACCCAGTACTTC.

The chain is built from TRBV7-2 and TRBJ1-4; 8 bases fit TRBD1. The V and J ends lost 5 bases and 7 bases, in that order; junction bases with no gene match: 9. The V gene's germline CDR1 is SGHTA and CDR2 FQGNSA. This CDR3 contains 15 residues. CDR3 bases: TGTGCCAGCAGCAGAGACAGGGGCGGGGGTGAAAAACTGTTTTTT. Amino acid sequence: CASSRDRGGGEKLFF.

This chain uses TRBV5-4 with TRBJ1-5; TRBD1 aligns across 7 bases. Germline CDR1 reads SGHNT; CDR2 reads YYREEE (reference sequence). The CDR3 totals 14 residues. The V and J ends lost 4 bases and 7 bases, in that order; junction bases with no gene match: 8. The CDR3 is CASSLDREGQPQHF. The CDR3, as DNA: TGTGCCAGCAGCCTTGACAGGGAGGGCCAGCCCCAGCATTTT.

This clone was seen only once. The V and J genes are TRBV11-3 and TRBJ1-1; D is unclear. The germline V gene encodes CDR1 SGHNT and CDR2 YENEEA. The V gene lost 2 bases and the J gene lost 4 bases, with 8 bases spanning the gap. The CDR3 runs to 13 residues. The CDR3 spells CASSLTEVTEAFF. The CDR3 DNA is TGTGCCAGCAGCTTAACAGAGGTCACTGAAGCTTTCTTT.

This clone has only one observation. This sequence joins TRBV5-8 and TRBJ1-5; D is unclear. Germline V CDR1 and CDR2: SGHTS, YDEGEE. V lost 7 bases, J lost 0 bases, and 11 bases lay in between. CDR3 length: 14 amino acids. The CDR3 sequence is CASSRTYSNQPQHF. The CDR3 region has the DNA TGTGCCAGCTCACGAACTTATAGCAATCAGCCCCAGCATTTT.